Listed here is a single TCR beta chain. Antigen: not known. The data derive from a study of glioma-infiltrating T cells. Study outcomes and limitations: Very few CDR3 sequences were shared between tissue and blood. Tissue-blood divergence was below expectation in non-neoplastic patients, above in gliomas.

TCR alpha and beta CDR3 regions were amplified from RNA using iRepertoire nested multiplex PCR. Tissue mRNA or PBMC total RNA, about 90-450 ng, went into one-step reverse transcription and amplification. TCRdb ran MiXCR on the multiplex PCR reads and lists one entry per CDR3 protein. Of around 190,000 distinct CDR3 sequences in the sample, around 45% were seen once. The clonotype comes from a human donor with low-grade glioma or glioblastoma, undergoing nonglioma brain surgery, or in good health (not recorded which). The sequenced sample was glioma tissue, nonneoplastic brain tissue, or PBMCs (not recorded which).

For the CDR3, the DNA is TGTGCCAGCAGTTTAGAGGCTGGGACCCAGTACTTC. As protein: CASSLEAGTQYF. This rearrangement joins TRBV12-3 or TRBV12-4 to TRBJ2-7; D is ambiguous. TRBJ2-5 explains the end of the DNA better; the J call may be wrong. This CDR3 has 12 amino acids.